One and the same sample provided the 24 T cell receptor beta chains below, sequenced in a study of shared clonotypes between healthy human individuals. TCRdb keeps only in-frame clones here, not all; method: immunoSEQ multiplex PCR. The data show about 820,000 clones, with 92% seen just once and more than 20% held by the top ten. CD45RO-negative CD8 cells positively selected for CCR7 made up the naive population, which excluded terminally differentiated effector memory CD45RA+ cells. The sample taken for sequencing was naive CD8+ T cells sorted from blood. Receptors were obtained from a man aged 25-45 years in good health.

The gene calls are TRBV6-6 and TRBJ2-1; D not certain. Between the trimmed V and J ends, which lost 8 bases and 1 base, there was a span of 18 bases. The CDR3 extends over 16 amino acids. Germline assignment: CDR1 MNHNY and CDR2 SVGAGI (reference sequence). CDR3: CASYSSSSGSYNEQFF. The CDR3 region has the DNA TGTGCCAGCTACTCAAGCTCGTCAGGATCCTACAATGAGCAGTTCTTC.

The V call is TRBV7-8, the J call TRBJ2-7; D perhaps matches TRBD1 (6 bases). V lost 5 bases and J lost 7, with 24 bases in between. The germline V gene encodes CDR1 SGHVS and CDR2 FQNEAQ. The CDR3 totals 16 residues. CDR3 protein: CASSHTAPRGGEEQYF. The CDR3 coding sequence is TGTGCCAGCAGCCATACCGCTCCCCGAGGGGGTGAAGAGCAGTACTTC.

J is TRBJ2-5 and V is TRBV12-2; the tabulated D call, TRBD1, remains unverified against the DNA. TRBV12-2 is flagged as a pseudogene. The length of the CDR3 is 18 residues. The CDR3 loop is CASRFNSPGTGYQETQYF. CDR3 nucleotide sequence: TGTGCAAGTCGCTTTAACTCCCCCGGGACAGGGTACCAAGAGACCCAGTACTTC.

This chain links TRBV7-2 with TRBJ1-1; D is uncertain. CDR3 length: 13 amino acids. Trimming took 1 base from V and 4 from J, leaving 7 bases between them. The germline CDR1 and CDR2 sequences are SGHTA and FQGNSA. CDR3 region: CASSLDLATEAFF. In DNA, the CDR3 is TGTGCCAGCAGCTTAGATTTGGCCACTGAAGCTTTCTTT. The full variable domain, rest sourced from reference TRBV7-2 and TRBJ1-1, is GAGVSQSPSNKVTEKGKDVELRCDPISGHTALYWYRQSLGQGLEFLIYFQGNSAPDKSGLPSDRFSAERTGGSVSTLTIQRTQQEDSAVYLCASSLDLATEAFFGQGTRLTVV.

CDR3 sequence: CASSLSGTSYNEQFF. CDR3 bases: TGTGCCAGCAGCTTATCCGGGACCTCCTACAATGAGCAGTTCTTC. This chain uses TRBV7-2 with TRBJ2-1, with D perhaps TRBD1 or TRBD2 (5 bases each). Trimming removed 2 bases at V and 0 bases at J, with 8 bases between. The CDR3 is 15 residues long. Germline CDR1 is SGHTA and CDR2 is FQGNSA.

The rearrangement links TRBV29-1 to TRBJ1-1; no definite D call. CDR3 length equals 11 residues. Germline CDR1 is SQVTM and CDR2 is ANQGSEA. V dropped 1 base and J dropped 10 bases, with 10 bases sitting between them. Here the CDR3 reads CSVEGQQAAFF. The CDR3 DNA is TGCAGCGTTGAAGGTCAGCAGGCAGCTTTCTTT.

The chain joins TRBV14 to TRBJ2-3; D is tentatively TRBD1 or TRBD2 (5 bases each). Per germline, CDR1 SGHDN and CDR2 FVKESK. The length of the CDR3 is 18 residues. The V gene lost 3 bases and the J gene lost 3 bases, with 22 bases spanning the gap. The CDR3 is CASSHSFRDGDLTDTQYF. CDR3 bases: TGTGCCAGCAGCCATAGTTTCCGGGACGGAGATTTAACAGATACGCAGTATTTT.

About this clone: Other DNA sequences in the same sample also yield this CDR3. This sequence joins TRBV7-3 and TRBJ2-2, with no clear D. The CDR3 contains 12 residues. The V end was cut by 3 bases, the J end by 6 bases, with 5 bases between. Germline CDR1 and CDR2: SGHTA and FQGTGA. The chain's CDR3 is CASSLLAGELFF. The CDR3 bases are TGTGCCAGCAGCTTGTTAGCCGGGGAGCTGTTTTTT.

The chain recombines TRBV5-4 with TRBJ2-5, with a tentative D call TRBD1 (5 bases). CDR3 length: 13 amino acids. Germline assignment: CDR1 SGHNT and CDR2 YYREEE (reference sequence). V gave up 6 bases and J gave up 1 base, with 10 bases separating them. In nucleotides, the CDR3 is TGTGCCAGCAACACCGACAGCCAAGAGACCCAGTACTTC. Translation: CASNTDSQETQYF.

J is TRBJ1-1 and V is TRBV19; no clear D gene. In germline, CDR1 is LNHDA, CDR2 SQIVND (reference sequence). Trimming shortened V by 5 bases and J by 3 bases, and 16 bases separated the two germline ends. CDR3 length equals 15 residues. The chain's CDR3 is CASSPLSKTYTEAFF. The CDR3 DNA is TGTGCCAGTAGTCCCCTTTCAAAAACGTACACTGAAGCTTTCTTT.

V gene TRBV9 combines with J gene TRBJ2-7, with D unclear. V was cut by 0 bases and J by 1 base, with 8 bases left in between. CDR1 and CDR2 from the germline V gene are SGDLS and YYNGEE. The length of the CDR3 is 14 residues. DNA of the CDR3: TGTGCCAGCAGCGTAGCTGTCGGTTCCTACGAGCAGTACTTC. It encodes CASSVAVGSYEQYF.

The chain joins TRBV27 to TRBJ2-7, with 11 bases lining up with TRBD1. The V gene end was trimmed by 6 bases and the J gene end by 4 bases; junction bases not matched to a gene: 8. CDR3 length: 15 residues. Germline loops: CDR1 MNHEY, CDR2 SMNVEV (reference sequence). The CDR3 sequence: CASRGTGTGGYEQYF. Written as DNA, the CDR3 is TGTGCCAGCAGAGGAACCGGGACAGGGGGTTACGAGCAGTACTTC.

This clone was counted once. The chain links TRBV9 to TRBJ1-2; tentative D call: TRBD1 (6 bases). The CDR3 spans 14 residues. The germline V and J ends were trimmed by 3 bases and 8 bases, with 17 bases remaining between them. Looked up from germline, CDR1 is SGDLS and CDR2 is YYNGEE. In nucleotides, the CDR3 is TGTGCCAGCAGCGCACTACCAGACAGGCGCGGCTACACCTTC. Its translation: CASSALPDRRGYTF.

The J gene is TRBJ1-3, the V gene TRBV27; D might be TRBD1 (6 bases). Germline V gene data show CDR1 as MNHEY and CDR2 as SMNVEV (reference sequence). This CDR3 contains 15 residues. Trimming pared 3 bases from V and 0 bases from J, leaving 9 bases between. CDR3 bases: TGTGCCAGCAGTTTGACAGGATACTCTGGAAACACCATATATTTT. Its translation: CASSLTGYSGNTIYF.

The V call is TRBV27, the J call TRBJ2-1, with TRBD1 matching over 9 bases. Germline V CDR1 and CDR2: MNHEY, SMNVEV (reference sequence). This CDR3 is built from 15 residues. V trimming: 6 bases; J trimming: 5 bases; junction bases outside the gene matches: 8. DNA for the CDR3: TGTGCCAGCAGGCAGGGGGACAGGGAGGACAATGAGCAGTTCTTC. It specifies CASRQGDREDNEQFF.

The chain is built from TRBV27 and TRBJ1-1; maybe TRBD1 (6 bases). V was clipped by 1 base and J by 6 bases, with 12 bases between them. The CDR3 runs 14 residues. Germline V lookup: CDR1 MNHEY, CDR2 SMNVEV (reference sequence). CDR3 amino acids: CASSLFGAGAEAFF. CDR3 nucleotides: TGTGCCAGCAGTTTATTTGGGGCAGGGGCTGAAGCTTTCTTT.

The chain employs TRBV19 and TRBJ2-7, with a weak D call TRBD2 (6 bases). V lost 6 bases and J lost 4, with 13 bases in between. This CDR3 comprises 13 residues. From germline, CDR1 is LNHDA and CDR2 SQIVND (reference sequence). CDR3 nucleotides: TGTGCCAGTAGCTTGGCGGGACGATACGAGCAGTACTTC. This gives the protein CASSLAGRYEQYF.

The CDR3 DNA sequence: TGTGCCAGCAGCTTACCGGATCACAGGGAAGAGACCCAGTACTTC. This sequence encodes CASSLPDHREETQYF. The V and J genes are TRBV7-9 and TRBJ2-5; D perhaps matches TRBD1 (6 bases). From germline, CDR1 is SEHNR and CDR2 FQNEAQ (reference sequence). The CDR3 spans 15 residues. Trimming removed 2 bases from V and 3 bases from J, with 13 bases in between.

This chain links TRBV28 with TRBJ1-4; no definite D call. Trimming removed 4 bases at V and 0 bases at J, with 9 bases between. CDR3 length: 15 residues. Germline CDR1 MDHEN, CDR2 SYDVKM. The DNA for the CDR3 is TGTGCCAGCAGTTCAAGCCTGGCAACTAATGAAAAACTGTTTTTT. Protein product: CASSSSLATNEKLFF.

The chain joins TRBV7-9 to TRBJ2-2; no clear D gene. The CDR3 covers 17 residues. Trimming stripped 5 bases from V and 2 bases from J, with 18 bases between. Germline V lookup: CDR1 SEHNR, CDR2 FQNEAQ (reference sequence). The CDR3 region has the DNA TGTGCCAGCAGCACCAGCGAGCAGCAAAGTAACACCGGGGAGCTGTTTTTT. This sequence encodes CASSTSEQQSNTGELFF.

This sequence joins TRBV7-9 and TRBJ2-7; TRBD2 matches at 14 bases. CDR3 length: 17 residues. The germline V gene has CDR1 SEHNR and CDR2 FQNEAQ (reference sequence). V trimming: 6 bases; J trimming: 1 base; junction bases outside the gene matches: 8. CDR3 nucleotides: TGTGCCAGCAGTTCCCCGGGACTAGCGGGAGAGTCCTACGAGCAGTACTTC. Amino acid sequence: CASSSPGLAGESYEQYF.

This rearrangement joins TRBV27 to TRBJ1-3, with no clear D. CDR3 length equals 14 residues. Trimming pared 3 bases from V and 2 bases from J, leaving 8 bases between. Germline lookup yields CDR1 MNHEY and CDR2 SMNVEV (reference sequence). CDR3 residues: CASSFMGTGNTIYF. Here the CDR3 DNA reads TGTGCCAGCAGTTTTATGGGAACTGGAAACACCATATATTTT.

As DNA, the CDR3 is TGTGCCAGCAGCGCCCGGGCCGGGACTAGGATCGGTGAGCAGTTCTTC. It yields the protein CASSARAGTRIGEQFF. The V gene is TRBV9, the J gene TRBJ2-1; 8 nucleotides match TRBD2. The CDR3 is 16 amino acids. The junction had 14 bases not matched to a gene; V was cut back by 3 bases and J by 9 bases. Germline V lookup: CDR1 SGDLS, CDR2 YYNGEE.

The gene calls are TRBV27 and TRBJ2-1, with D possibly being TRBD1 (6 bases). Looked up from germline, CDR1 is MNHEY and CDR2 is SMNVEV (reference sequence). The ends were cut back, 6 bases at V and 4 bases at J, with 10 bases in the middle. CDR3 length: 13 residues. CDR3 DNA sequence: TGTGCCAGCAGAGGACAGTATTACAATGAGCAGTTCTTC. It yields the protein CASRGQYYNEQFF.